This TCR beta chain was sequenced for a study of T cell repertoires in cytomegalovirus infection. This CDR3 has 16 amino acids. Germline V gene sequence: CDR1 MDHEN, CDR2 SYDVKM. Trimming pared 8 bases from V and 0 bases from J, leaving 17 bases between. TCRdb ran MiXCR on the reads and lists one entry per CDR3 protein. Here the sample spans fewer than 300,000 distinct CDR3 sequences, over 20% being singletons. The TCR sequence derives from a human donor in good health (CMV status not recorded). Some clones in this sample may be carry-over from other donors' samples. Material: PBMCs. This chain joins TRBV28 and TRBJ2-1; possible D gene TRBD1, 6 bases. The CDR3 DNA follows: TGTGCCAGCTTACCCCTGGGCAGGGGCTCCTACAATGAGCAGTTCTTC. This encodes CASLPLGRGSYNEQFF. Full variable domain (remainder filled in from reference TRBV28 and TRBJ2-1): DVKVTQSSRYLVKRTGEKVFLECVQDMDHENMFWYRQDPGLGLRLIYFSYDVKMKEKGDIPEGYSVSREKKERFSLILESASTNQTSMYLCASLPLGRGSYNEQFFGPGTRLTVL.